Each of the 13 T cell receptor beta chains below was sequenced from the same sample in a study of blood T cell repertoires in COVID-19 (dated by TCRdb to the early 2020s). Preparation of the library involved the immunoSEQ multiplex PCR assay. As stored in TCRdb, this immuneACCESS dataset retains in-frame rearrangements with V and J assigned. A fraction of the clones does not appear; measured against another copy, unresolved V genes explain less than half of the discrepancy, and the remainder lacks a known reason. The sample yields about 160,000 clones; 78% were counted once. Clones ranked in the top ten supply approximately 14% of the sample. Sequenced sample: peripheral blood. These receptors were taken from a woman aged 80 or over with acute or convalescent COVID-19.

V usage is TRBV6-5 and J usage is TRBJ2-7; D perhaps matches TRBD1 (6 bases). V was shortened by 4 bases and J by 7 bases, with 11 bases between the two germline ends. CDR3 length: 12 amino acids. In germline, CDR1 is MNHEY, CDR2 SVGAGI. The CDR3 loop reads CASSFSQGEQYF. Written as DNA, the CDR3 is TGTGCCAGCAGTTTCTCCCAGGGGGAGCAGTACTTC.

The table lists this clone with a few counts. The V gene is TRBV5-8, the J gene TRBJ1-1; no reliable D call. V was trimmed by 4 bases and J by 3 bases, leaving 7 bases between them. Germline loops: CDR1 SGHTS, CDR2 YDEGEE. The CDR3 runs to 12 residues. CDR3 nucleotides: TGTGCCAGCAGCCTCCCAGACACTGAAGCTTTCTTT. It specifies CASSLPDTEAFF.

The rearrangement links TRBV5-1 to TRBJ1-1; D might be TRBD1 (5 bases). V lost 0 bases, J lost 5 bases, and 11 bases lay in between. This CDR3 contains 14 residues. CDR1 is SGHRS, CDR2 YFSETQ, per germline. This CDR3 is CASSLEWGRTEAFF. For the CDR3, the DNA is TGCGCCAGCAGCTTGGAATGGGGGAGGACTGAAGCTTTCTTT.

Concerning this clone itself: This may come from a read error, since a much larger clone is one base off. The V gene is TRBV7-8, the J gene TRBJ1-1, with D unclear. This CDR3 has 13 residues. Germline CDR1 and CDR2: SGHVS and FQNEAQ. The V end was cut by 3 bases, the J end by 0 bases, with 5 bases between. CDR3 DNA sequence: TGTGCCAGCAGCTTGAGCCTGAACACTGAAGCTTTCTTT. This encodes CASSLSLNTEAFF.

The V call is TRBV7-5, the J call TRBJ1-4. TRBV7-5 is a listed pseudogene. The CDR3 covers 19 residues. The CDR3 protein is CARSLRLGFWSSANEKLFF. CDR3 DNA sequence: TGTGCCAGAAGCTTGAGGCTGGGTTTTTGGTCTTCTGCTAATGAAAAACTGTTTTTT.

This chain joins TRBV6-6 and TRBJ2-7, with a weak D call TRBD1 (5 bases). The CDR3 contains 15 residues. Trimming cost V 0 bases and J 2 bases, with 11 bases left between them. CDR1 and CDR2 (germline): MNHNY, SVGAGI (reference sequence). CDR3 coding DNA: TGTGCCAGCAGTTACTCCCAGGGCGAGACCTACGAGCAGTACTTC. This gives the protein CASSYSQGETYEQYF.

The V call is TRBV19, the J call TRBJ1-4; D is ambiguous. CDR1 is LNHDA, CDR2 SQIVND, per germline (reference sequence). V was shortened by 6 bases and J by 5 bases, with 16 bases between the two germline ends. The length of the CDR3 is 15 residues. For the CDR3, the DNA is TGTGCCAGTAGCATGAGTTGGGGAGGCAATGAAAAACTGTTTTTT. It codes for CASSMSWGGNEKLFF.

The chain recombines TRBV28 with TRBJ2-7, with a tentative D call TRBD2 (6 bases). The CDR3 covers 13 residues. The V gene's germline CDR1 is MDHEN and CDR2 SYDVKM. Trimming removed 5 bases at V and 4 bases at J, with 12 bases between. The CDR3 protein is CASSRTMSYEQYF. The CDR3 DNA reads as TGTGCCAGCAGTAGGACTATGTCTTACGAGCAGTACTTC.

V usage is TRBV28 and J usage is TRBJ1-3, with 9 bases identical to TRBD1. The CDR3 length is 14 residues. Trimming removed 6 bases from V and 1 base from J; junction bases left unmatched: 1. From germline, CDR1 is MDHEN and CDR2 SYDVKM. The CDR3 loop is CASSGQGSGNTIYF. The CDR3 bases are TGTGCCAGCAGCGGACAGGGGTCTGGAAACACCATATATTTT. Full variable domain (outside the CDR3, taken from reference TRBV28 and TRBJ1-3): DVKVTQSSRYLVKRTGEKVFLECVQDMDHENMFWYRQDPGLGLRLIYFSYDVKMKEKGDIPEGYSVSREKKERFSLILESASTNQTSMYLCASSGQGSGNTIYFGEGSWLTVV.

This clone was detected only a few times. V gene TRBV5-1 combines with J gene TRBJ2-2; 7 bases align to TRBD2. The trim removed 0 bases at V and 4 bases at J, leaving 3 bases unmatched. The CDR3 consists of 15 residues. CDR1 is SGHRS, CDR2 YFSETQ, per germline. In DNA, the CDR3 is TGCGCCAGCAGCTTGGGACTAGCCTCCACCGGGGAGCTGTTTTTT. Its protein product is CASSLGLASTGELFF.

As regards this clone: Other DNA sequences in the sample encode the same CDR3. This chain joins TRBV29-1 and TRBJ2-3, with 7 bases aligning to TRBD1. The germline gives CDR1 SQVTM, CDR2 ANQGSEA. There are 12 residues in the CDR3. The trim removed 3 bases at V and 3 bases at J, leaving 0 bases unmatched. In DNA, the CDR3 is TGCAGCGTTGAGGGACAGACAGATACGCAGTATTTT. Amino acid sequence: CSVEGQTDTQYF.

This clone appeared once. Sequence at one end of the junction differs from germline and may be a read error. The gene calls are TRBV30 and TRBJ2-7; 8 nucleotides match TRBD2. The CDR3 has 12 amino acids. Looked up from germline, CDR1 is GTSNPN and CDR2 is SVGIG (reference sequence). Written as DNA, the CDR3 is TGTGCCTGGAGTGTGGGCTTAGCGGGGCTAATCTTC. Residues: CAWSVGLAGLIF.

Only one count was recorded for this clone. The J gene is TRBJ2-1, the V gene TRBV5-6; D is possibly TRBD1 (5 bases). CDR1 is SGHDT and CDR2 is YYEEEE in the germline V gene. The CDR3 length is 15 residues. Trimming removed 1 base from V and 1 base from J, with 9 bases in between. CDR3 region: CASSLLGASYNEQFF. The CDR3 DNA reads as TGTGCCAGCAGCTTGTTAGGGGCTTCCTACAATGAGCAGTTCTTC.